Sequencing of this TCR beta chain was carried out in a study of T cells and Merkel cell carcinoma outcomes. Broader study findings: Reportedly, T-cell repertoire with density predicts Merkel cell carcinoma outcomes.

On this clone itself: Antigen unknown.

The CDR3 is 13 amino acids. The V end lost 5 bases, the J end lost 5 bases, and 12 bases lay between the germline ends. The germline CDR1 and CDR2 sequences are SGHAT and FQNNGV. Here immunoSEQ multiplex PCR was the method, and the copy in TCRdb shows in-frame clones only, minus some. The sample carries about 2,100 clones, approximately 90% recorded once. V usage is TRBV11-2 and J usage is TRBJ2-5, with D perhaps matching TRBD2 (5 bases). The sequencing sample was made of tumor tissue from Merkel cell carcinoma. This clonotype originated in a human donor with Merkel cell carcinoma. Here the CDR3 DNA reads TGTGCCAGCAGCAACGATAGAGGGGAGACCCAGTACTTC. Amino acid sequence: CASSNDRGETQYF.